The present TCR beta chain was sequenced within a study of blood T cell repertoires in COVID-19. The wider study: Samples of COVID-19 (acute and convalescent) were obtained from the United States, Italy and Spain.

The CDR3 has 12 amino acids. CDR1 is SQVTM and CDR2 is ANQGSEA in the germline V gene. Trimming took 6 bases from V and 3 from J; bases not matched to a gene: 0. Authors' processing steps: Reference gene primer amplification gave estimated nucleated cell counts. Here immunoSEQ multiplex PCR was the method, and the copy in TCRdb shows in-frame clones only, minus some. The D gene and trimming were derived from the DNA, and the V and J assignments and clone size from that table. Among about 180,000 clones listed, roughly 90% were seen once. Sequencing was performed on peripheral blood. V is TRBV29-1 and J is TRBJ1-2; 11 nucleotides agree with TRBD1. This sequence originates from a woman between 45 and 60 years old with acute or convalescent COVID-19. CDR3 in DNA: TGCAGCGTGGGACAGGGGGACTATGGCTACACCTTC. Translated, it gives CSVGQGDYGYTF.